What follows is one TCR beta chain and its context. The record originates from a study of T cell changes during pregnancy in multiple sclerosis. The length of the CDR3 is 14 residues. Germline CDR1 is LGHNA and CDR2 is YSLEER. V gave up 0 bases and J gave up 7 bases, with 10 bases separating them. The protocol was immunoSEQ multiplex PCR, while the TCRdb copy is restricted to in-frame clones and leaves out a portion. The data hold about 80,000 clones, with about 92% observed a single time. The input for sequencing was peripheral blood, taken before pregnancy. The chain combines TRBV4-3 with TRBJ2-1; a possible D gene is TRBD2 (6 bases). The receptor was derived from a female donor with multiple sclerosis, enrolled in a pregnancy study. The CDR3 loop reads CASSQELRGNEQFF. The CDR3 nucleotides read TGCGCCAGCAGCCAAGAATTGCGGGGAAATGAGCAGTTCTTC.